This passage covers 4 T cell receptor beta chains from one sample sequenced in a study of beta chain features in type 1 diabetes. Expressed TCRB transcripts got sequenced, as all isolated RNA was reverse transcribed. Sequenced by immunoSEQ multiplex PCR; TCRdb stores in-frame clones only, minus some. The table lists about 340,000 clones, 6.5% to 10% of them singletons. Sequencing was carried out using central memory CD4+ T cells from blood. These receptors all come from a woman aged 18-29 years in good health.

This clone occurred many times. The chain uses TRBV9 and TRBJ2-2; D ambiguous. Per the germline V gene, CDR1 is SGDLS and CDR2 is YYNGEE. The V end was cut by 0 bases, the J end by 2 bases, with 11 bases between. This CDR3 is built from 16 residues. CDR3 region: CASSVDIQSNTGELFF. For the CDR3, the DNA is TGTGCCAGCAGCGTAGATATCCAGAGTAACACCGGGGAGCTGTTTTTT.

Here the CDR3 reads CASGQGGETQYF. DNA of the CDR3: TGTGCCAGCGGCCAAGGGGGGGAGACCCAGTACTTC. The chain joins TRBV28 to TRBJ2-5; D may match TRBD1 or TRBD2 (6 bases each). This CDR3 spans 12 amino acids. Germline V gene sequence: CDR1 MDHEN, CDR2 SYDVKM. V was cut by 8 bases and J by 5 bases, with 12 bases left in between.

This rearrangement joins TRBV2 to TRBJ2-1; D remains ambiguous. Trimming pared 2 bases from V and 0 bases from J, leaving 11 bases between. There are 16 residues in the CDR3. The V gene's germline CDR1 is SNHLY and CDR2 FYNNEI. In DNA form, the CDR3 reads TGTGCCAGCAGTGAACCCCAGCGAGGCTCCTACAATGAGCAGTTCTTC. It codes for CASSEPQRGSYNEQFF.

This clone has only a few counts. This sequence joins TRBV19 and TRBJ2-1; 10 positions match TRBD2. Germline trimming cut 5 bases from V and 8 bases from J; bases unmatched to any gene: 9. Germline loops: CDR1 LNHDA, CDR2 SQIVND (reference sequence). This CDR3 has 15 residues. The DNA of the CDR3 is TGTGCCAGTAGTCTAAAGCGGGAGGGCCGGTATGAGCAGTTCTTC. It specifies CASSLKREGRYEQFF.